The clone carrying this T cell receptor (beta chain) has a handful of counts. What it binds is unknown. These data belong to a study of regulatory T cells in long-lasting Graves disease. Study-wide findings and caveats: Persistent cases favored TRBV28, TRBJ1-2 and TRBJ2-5.

As for time point: persistent/refractory GD, antithyroid drugs over 5 years with positive TRAb. Following extraction of RNA from PBMCs, that RNA was used to make the TCR library. Building the TCR beta libraries relied on iRepertoire HTBI primers, and CDR3 regions underwent Arm-PCR. Original processing notes: Across all samples, just over 60 TRBV segments and 11 to 15 TRBJ segments were identified. MiXCR, run by TCRdb on the multiplex PCR reads, gives a single entry per CDR3 protein. Here the V and J calls rest on TCRdb's processing, not on the authors' analysis. Among 300,000 to 500,000 distinct CDR3 sequences listed, about a fifth were seen once. Germline V CDR1 and CDR2: SGHRS, YFSETQ. V shed 5 bases, J shed 2 bases, and the junction held 5 bases outside the gene matches. CDR3 length: 15 amino acids.

The chain joins TRBV5-1 to TRBJ2-5, with TRBD2 identical over 11 bases. The sequences come from peripheral blood mononuclear cells (PBMCs), collected when the disease was refractory, from a patient treated with antithyroid drugs. The TCR comes from a female donor with Graves disease. DNA of the CDR3: TGCGCCAGCAGGTCTTTAGCGGGAGGGCAAGAGACCCAGTACTTC. It is translated as CASRSLAGGQETQYF. Complete variable domain (other parts from reference TRBV5-1 and TRBJ2-5): KAGVTQTPRYLIKTRGQQVTLSCSPISGHRSVSWYQQTPGQGLQFLFEYFSETQRNKGNFPGRFSGRQFSNSRSEMNVSTLELGDSALYLCASRSLAGGQETQYFGPGTRLLVL.